What follows are 32 T cell receptor beta chains derived from one specimen sequenced in a study of T-cell memory formation after mild COVID-19. TCRdb ran MiXCR on the 5' RACE reads and lists one entry per CDR3 protein. The sample lists approximately 52,000 distinct CDR3 sequences; 9.3% were seen once. Sequencing was done on a sample of PBMCs or a T cell subset sorted from them (not recorded which). These receptor sequences come from an adult woman who had mild COVID-19 (a few samples of this study predate the infection). Cell type and time point are not known.

J is TRBJ2-1 and V is TRBV19; 9 bases map to TRBD1. There are 15 residues in the CDR3. J was trimmed by 8 bases and V by 3 bases; bases with no gene match: 8. The germline CDR1 and CDR2 sequences are LNHDA and SQIVND (reference sequence). CDR3 sequence reads: CASSIGTGKGDEQFF. CDR3 bases: TGTGCCAGTAGTATCGGGACAGGGAAGGGTGATGAGCAGTTCTTC.

By share, this clonotype counts as medium-sized (0.01 to 0.1%). CDR3 sequence: CASSSPIAGVHEQYF. CDR3 in DNA: TGTGCCAGCAGCTCACCTATAGCGGGAGTCCACGAGCAGTACTTC. The chain joins TRBV11-2 to TRBJ2-7, with 9 nucleotides matching TRBD2. V was clipped by 4 bases and J by 5 bases; unmatched bases: 9. This CDR3 is built from 15 residues. Per the germline V gene, CDR1 is SGHAT and CDR2 is FQNNGV.

The rearrangement links TRBV4-2 to TRBJ2-5; perhaps TRBD1 as D (5 bases). Per the germline V gene, CDR1 is LGHNA and CDR2 is YNFKEQ. The CDR3 has 14 amino acids. Trimming took off 0 bases at V and 4 bases at J, with 9 bases between the two ends. DNA of the CDR3: TGTGCCAGCAGCCAAGAGGGGCGCGGAGAGACCCAGTACTTC. This codes for CASSQEGRGETQYF.

This clonotype appeared many times. The chain combines TRBV6-5 with TRBJ2-3, with a possible D match to TRBD2 (6 bases). The CDR3 consists of 16 residues. V dropped 5 bases and J dropped 0 bases, with 15 bases sitting between them. Germline-derived CDR1 and CDR2 are MNHEY and SVGAGI. This CDR3 reads CASSQRRGLSTDTQYF. The CDR3 bases are TGTGCCAGCAGTCAACGAAGGGGACTCAGCACAGATACGCAGTATTTT.

The sample holds many counts of this clonotype. The chain has TRBV6-5 and TRBJ2-2; D might be TRBD1 (5 bases). CDR3 length: 17 amino acids. Trimming pared 1 base from V and 4 bases from J, leaving 16 bases between. Looked up from germline, CDR1 is MNHEY and CDR2 is SVGAGI. CDR3 in DNA: TGTGCCAGCAGTTACTGGCCAGGGCTGATTAGCACCGGGGAGCTGTTTTTT. Translated: CASSYWPGLISTGELFF.

This clonotype was found many times. This rearrangement joins TRBV7-3 to TRBJ2-1; D is unresolved. Germline assignment: CDR1 SGHTA and CDR2 FQGTGA. The CDR3 loop spans 18 amino acids. The V end lost 0 bases, the J end lost 0 bases, and 15 bases lay between the germline ends. The CDR3 DNA follows: TGTGCCAGCAGCTTAACACAGCCGACCCTAAGCTCCTACAATGAGCAGTTCTTC. The encoded protein is CASSLTQPTLSSYNEQFF.

This clonotype was counted ten times or more. This CDR3 reads CASSLTSTGAYEQYF. The CDR3, as DNA: TGTGCCAGCAGCTTAACCTCGACTGGCGCCTACGAGCAGTACTTC. V gene TRBV7-2 combines with J gene TRBJ2-7; D is uncertain. The CDR3 consists of 15 residues. V was shortened by 2 bases and J by 2 bases, with 13 bases between the two germline ends. Germline V gives CDR1 SGHTA, CDR2 FQGNSA.

This clonotype was observed at least ten times. This sequence joins TRBV9 and TRBJ2-6, with a weak D call TRBD1 (5 bases). Deletions cut 4 bases from V and 2 bases from J, with 16 bases between. The CDR3 spans 17 residues. The germline gives CDR1 SGDLS, CDR2 YYNGEE. CDR3 nucleotides: TGTGCCAGCAGCCCCCCCTTATGGGGCGCTGGGGCCAACGTCCTGACTTTC. It specifies CASSPPLWGAGANVLTF.

This clonotype is deemed medium-sized (0.01 to 0.1%). The genes are TRBV5-1 and TRBJ2-1, with 11 bases that match TRBD2. The CDR3 contains 17 residues. The trim removed 1 base at V and 6 bases at J, leaving 9 bases unmatched. Per germline, CDR1 SGHRS and CDR2 YFSETQ. The CDR3 DNA is TGCGCCAGCAGCTTGTTGCTAACTAGCGGGAGTGGCAATGAGCAGTTCTTC. Translated, it gives CASSLLLTSGSGNEQFF.

This clonotype came up a few times. The chain is built from TRBV18 and TRBJ2-7; 7 bases agree with TRBD1. V dropped 4 bases and J dropped 1; count of bases not matched to a gene: 7. Per germline, CDR1 KGHSH and CDR2 LQKENI. This CDR3 has 15 amino acids. CDR3 in amino acids: CASSQRQGDSYEQYF. The CDR3 DNA follows: TGTGCCAGCTCACAAAGGCAGGGGGATTCCTACGAGCAGTACTTC. Complete variable domain (other parts from reference TRBV18 and TRBJ2-7): NAGVMQNPRHLVRRRGQEARLRCSPMKGHSHVYWYRQLPEEGLKFMVYLQKENIIDESGMPKERFSAEFPKEGPSILRIQQVVRGDSAAYFCASSQRQGDSYEQYFGPGTRLTVT.

This clonotype was found many times. The rearrangement joins TRBV7-2 to TRBJ2-1, with D tentatively TRBD1 (6 bases). Germline-derived CDR1 and CDR2 are SGHTA and FQGNSA. Trimming stripped 3 bases from V and 12 bases from J, with 9 bases between. This CDR3 has 11 residues. CDR3 region: CASSFDRRQFF. The DNA for the CDR3 is TGTGCCAGCAGCTTTGACAGGAGGCAGTTCTTC. Together with reference TRBV7-2 and TRBJ2-1, the CDR3 gives the full variable domain: GAGVSQSPSNKVTEKGKDVELRCDPISGHTALYWYRQSLGQGLEFLIYFQGNSAPDKSGLPSDRFSAERTGGSVSTLTIQRTQQEDSAVYLCASSFDRRQFFGPGTRLTVL.

This clonotype was observed many times. This chain connects TRBV9 to TRBJ2-1; unclear D gene. Trimming removed 0 bases from V and 10 bases from J, with 11 bases in between. The CDR3 has 13 residues. Germline CDR1 SGDLS, CDR2 YYNGEE. CDR3 DNA: TGTGCCAGCAGCGTAGAGGCCAACTTCGAGCAGTTCTTC. This encodes CASSVEANFEQFF.

This clonotype was counted only a few times. The chain couples TRBV15 to TRBJ1-5, with D uncertain. This CDR3 contains 15 residues. Germline lookup yields CDR1 LNHNV and CDR2 YYDKDF (reference sequence). V was pared by 4 bases and J by 5 bases, with 15 bases between. The CDR3 DNA sequence: TGTGCCACCAGCACGGCACTCCTCGGGGATCAGCCCCAGCATTTT. Protein: CATSTALLGDQPQHF.

This clonotype was observed a few times. The gene calls are TRBV6-5 and TRBJ2-1; 10 positions agree with TRBD1. This CDR3 spans 14 amino acids. From germline, CDR1 is MNHEY and CDR2 SVGAGI. The junction had 7 bases not matched to a gene; V was cut back by 7 bases and J by 7 bases. CDR3 sequence: CASTSGQGVNEQFF. DNA of the CDR3: TGTGCCAGCACCTCCGGACAGGGGGTTAATGAGCAGTTCTTC.

This clonotype appeared a few times. The V gene is TRBV24-1, the J gene TRBJ2-4; TRBD2 is a possible D gene (6 bases). CDR1 and CDR2 from the germline V gene are KGHDR and SFDVKD. Trimming left V 2 bases short and J 2 bases short, with 18 bases between. The CDR3 loop spans 18 amino acids. CDR3 nucleotides: TGTGCCACCAGTGATTCGGACGGGATGCGGGGTTCCAAAAACATTCAGTACTTC. Amino acid sequence: CATSDSDGMRGSKNIQYF.

The chain couples TRBV3-1 to TRBJ2-5; 7 bases line up with TRBD2. The CDR3 has 15 residues. Looked up from germline, CDR1 is LGHDT and CDR2 is YNNKEL (reference sequence). J gave up 2 bases and V 3 bases, and 6 bases lay outside the gene matches. CDR3 DNA sequence: TGTGCCAGCAGCCAGCGGGACTACGTACAAGAGACCCAGTACTTC. Protein: CASSQRDYVQETQYF.

This clonotype was seen at least ten times. This chain connects TRBV6-1 to TRBJ2-1; possibly TRBD2 for D (6 bases). The CDR3 contains 10 residues. V gave up 10 bases and J gave up 15 bases, with 16 bases separating them. Germline V gene lookup returns CDR1 MNHNS and CDR2 SASEGT. The chain's CDR3 is CATRRGELFF. CDR3 DNA sequence: TGTGCCACCCGTCGCGGGGAATTGTTCTTC.

This clonotype showed up just a few times. V is TRBV7-9 and J is TRBJ1-5; D call uncertain. The V end lost 2 bases, the J end lost 5 bases, and 7 bases lay between the germline ends. The CDR3 contains 13 residues. Germline CDR1 reads SEHNR; CDR2 reads FQNEAQ (reference sequence). The DNA of the CDR3 is TGTGCCAGCAGCTTAAATGAAGATCAGCCCCAGCATTTT. Its protein is CASSLNEDQPQHF.

This chain joins TRBV2 and TRBJ2-5; D uncertain. Trimming cost V 1 base and J 5 bases, with 8 bases left between them. Per germline, CDR1 SNHLY and CDR2 FYNNEI. The CDR3 has 13 amino acids. The CDR3 DNA follows: TGTGCCAGCAGTGAAGGGGTAGGGGAGACCCAGTACTTC. Translating gives CASSEGVGETQYF. The complete variable domain, with remaining parts taken from reference TRBV2 and TRBJ2-5, reads EPEVTQTPSHQVTQMGQEVILRCVPISNHLYFYWYRQILGQKVEFLVSFYNNEISEKSEIFDDQFSVERPDGSNFTLKIRSTKLEDSAMYFCASSEGVGETQYFGPGTRLLVL.

The chain employs TRBV12-5 and TRBJ2-5; D uncertain. The V end was cut by 6 bases, the J end by 5 bases, with 13 bases between. The germline CDR1 and CDR2 sequences are LGHNT and FRNRAP. This CDR3 region has 13 residues. CDR3 nucleotide sequence: TGTGCTAGTGGCCCCCTCAGGTTGGAGACCCAGTACTTC. Protein sequence: CASGPLRLETQYF. Combining the CDR3 with reference TRBV12-5 and TRBJ2-5 gives the whole variable domain DARVTQTPRHKVTEMGQEVTMRCQPILGHNTVFWYRQTMMQGLELLAYFRNRAPLDDSGMPKDRFSAEMPDATLATLKIQPSEPRDSAVYFCASGPLRLETQYFGPGTRLLVL.

In its sample, this clonotype was seen a few times. V usage is TRBV30 and J usage is TRBJ1-1, with D hard to call. The CDR3 spans 16 residues. The V and J ends lost 2 bases and 0 bases respectively, with 16 bases between them. CDR1 and CDR2 from the germline V gene are GTSNPN and SVGIG (reference sequence). For the CDR3, the DNA is TGTGCCTGGAGTCCTACCTATGGAGTCATGAACACTGAAGCTTTCTTT. Residues: CAWSPTYGVMNTEAFF.

This clonotype was counted at least ten times. J is TRBJ2-3 and V is TRBV5-1; 9 positions agree with TRBD1. The V gene end was trimmed by 5 bases and the J gene end by 6 bases; junction bases not matched to a gene: 7. Germline values: CDR1 SGHRS, CDR2 YFSETQ. The CDR3 has 14 amino acids. Here the CDR3 reads CASRKQGAVDTQYF. CDR3 sequence (DNA): TGCGCCAGCAGAAAACAGGGGGCGGTGGATACGCAGTATTTT.

This clonotype was counted ten times or more. The chain is built from TRBV29-1 and TRBJ2-4, with a tentative D call TRBD2 (7 bases). V was cut by 0 bases and J by 3 bases, with 18 bases left in between. In germline, CDR1 is SQVTM, CDR2 ANQGSEA. CDR3 length equals 17 residues. In DNA, the CDR3 is TGCAGCGTTGAAGATCTGGGGGGGGCCCCTGTCAAAAACATTCAGTACTTC. Amino acids: CSVEDLGGAPVKNIQYF.

There are many counts of this clonotype. The J gene is TRBJ1-1, the V gene TRBV10-3; 7 positions agree with TRBD1. The CDR3 length is 14 residues. CDR1 is ENHRY and CDR2 is SYGVKD in the germline V gene. V dropped 6 bases and J dropped 4; count of bases not matched to a gene: 8. CDR3 nucleotides: TGTGCCATCAGGGAAACAGGGGAGATCACTGAAGCTTTCTTT. It translates to CAIRETGEITEAFF.

At least ten counts were recorded for this clonotype. The chain is built from TRBV30 and TRBJ1-5; no clear D gene. This CDR3 region has 14 residues. Germline assignment: CDR1 GTSNPN and CDR2 SVGIG (reference sequence). Deletions cut 1 base from V and 2 bases from J, with 9 bases between. The CDR3 sequence: CAWSGRQGNQPQHF. For the CDR3, the DNA is TGTGCCTGGAGTGGGCGTCAGGGCAATCAGCCCCAGCATTTT.

The chain uses TRBV2 and TRBJ1-5; D ambiguous. Per the germline V gene, CDR1 is SNHLY and CDR2 is FYNNEI. V was clipped by 7 bases and J by 2 bases, with 15 bases between them. There are 15 residues in the CDR3. The CDR3 DNA reads as TGTGCCAGCAAAGGATCAGAGATGGGCAATCAGCCCCAGCATTTT. Translating it yields CASKGSEMGNQPQHF. The full variable domain, rest sourced from reference TRBV2 and TRBJ1-5, is EPEVTQTPSHQVTQMGQEVILRCVPISNHLYFYWYRQILGQKVEFLVSFYNNEISEKSEIFDDQFSVERPDGSNFTLKIRSTKLEDSAMYFCASKGSEMGNQPQHFGDGTRLSIL.

Notes on this clonotype: Its ends do not fully match the called genes, so a read error is possible. This sequence joins TRBV11-3 and TRBJ2-5; 7 nucleotides align to TRBD1. The CDR3 sequence is 15 residues long. Germline assignment: CDR1 SGHNT and CDR2 YENEEA. CDR3 sequence reads: CASSLRGQTQETKYF. CDR3 in DNA: TGTGCCAGCAGCTTAAGGGGACAGACCCAAGAGACCAAGTACTTC.

This clonotype was recorded at least ten times. The chain carries TRBV12-3 or TRBV12-4 and TRBJ1-5, with 9 bases matching TRBD1. V gave up 5 bases and J gave up 3 bases; unmatched junction bases: 8. The CDR3 length is 16 residues. The CDR3 nucleotides read TGTGCCAGCAGTGCGCGGACAGGGGTTGCCAATCAGCCCCAGCATTTT. Residues: CASSARTGVANQPQHF.

This clonotype was detected ten times or more. The gene calls are TRBV20-1 and TRBJ2-2; 11 bases are a match to TRBD2. Germline V lookup: CDR1 DFQATT, CDR2 SNEGSKA (reference sequence). Unmatched junction bases numbered 9, after V lost 5 bases and J lost 7 bases. CDR3 length equals 15 residues. The CDR3 DNA follows: TGCAGTGCTTTCGGGACTAGCGGACCCCGCGGGGAGCTGTTTTTT. This codes for CSAFGTSGPRGELFF.

The chain employs TRBV7-8 and TRBJ2-1; TRBD1 agrees at 10 bases. V was clipped by 10 bases and J by 6 bases; unmatched bases: 12. Per the germline V gene, CDR1 is SGHVS and CDR2 is FQNEAQ. The CDR3 has 15 amino acids. The CDR3: CAIGAMGTGANEQFF. CDR3 coding DNA: TGTGCCATAGGGGCCATGGGGACAGGGGCCAATGAGCAGTTCTTC.

Many counts were recorded for this clonotype. The gene calls are TRBV12-3 or TRBV12-4 and TRBJ2-7; possible D gene TRBD2, 6 bases. Trimming pared 8 bases from V and 0 bases from J, leaving 11 bases between. The CDR3 covers 13 residues. The CDR3 here is CASRGGNSYEQYF. In DNA form, the CDR3 reads TGTGCCAGCCGGGGCGGGAACTCCTACGAGCAGTACTTC.

This clonotype showed up many times. This rearrangement joins TRBV14 to TRBJ2-4; D may be TRBD1 or TRBD2 (5 bases each). This CDR3 spans 17 amino acids. CDR1 and CDR2 from the germline V gene are SGHDN and FVKESK. V lost 2 bases to trimming and J lost 3 bases, with 17 bases between them. CDR3 DNA sequence: TGTGCCAGCAGCCAACACCGGGGCTCGCGTGGCAAAAACATTCAGTACTTC. Its protein is CASSQHRGSRGKNIQYF.